This T cell receptor (beta chain) comes out of a study of CD8 T cells in Susac syndrome. Study as a whole: Patients with Susac syndrome were therapy-naive, on corticosteroids, or on intravenous immunoglobulin alone at blood draw. Study-level findings and limits: The CD4+ T cell repertoires, which came from Susac syndrome patients, showed no sign of clonal expansion.

In the case of this clonotype: The target antigen is unknown.

The CDR3 contains 18 residues. V was clipped by 7 bases and J by 0 bases, with 25 bases between them. An amount of RNA that ranged from roughly 0.45 to 1 ug was reverse transcribed with random hexamers. Amplification of TCR beta CDR3 spanned 54 Vbeta and 13 Jbeta via immunoSEQ multiplex PCR. In TCRdb, the immunoSEQ multiplex PCR reads were re-called with MiXCR into one record per CDR3 protein. This table has about 150,000 distinct CDR3 sequences, approximately 95% appearing once. TCR beta from blood CD8+ and CD4+ T cells was sequenced. The sample taken for sequencing was CD4+ T cells from PBMCs. The gene calls are TRBV23-1 and TRBJ2-7; D is unclear. TRBV23-1 is an ORF; its function is uncertain. The TCR comes from a human donor with Susac syndrome. CDR3 in DNA: TGCGCCAGCACCCAATCCGTTCCGAGTAGCCGGAACTCCTACGAGCAGTACTTC. It yields the protein CASTQSVPSSRNSYEQYF.